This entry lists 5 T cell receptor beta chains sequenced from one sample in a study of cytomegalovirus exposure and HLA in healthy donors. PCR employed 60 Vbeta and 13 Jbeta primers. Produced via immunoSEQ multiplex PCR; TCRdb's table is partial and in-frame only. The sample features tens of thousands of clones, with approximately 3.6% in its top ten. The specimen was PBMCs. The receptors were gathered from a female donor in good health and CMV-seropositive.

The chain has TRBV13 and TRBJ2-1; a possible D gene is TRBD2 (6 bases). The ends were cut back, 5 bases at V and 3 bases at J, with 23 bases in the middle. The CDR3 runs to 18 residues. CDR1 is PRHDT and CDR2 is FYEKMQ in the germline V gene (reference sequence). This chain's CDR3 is CASSPEKRGTASYNEQFF. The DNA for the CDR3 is TGTGCCAGCAGCCCCGAAAAGCGCGGGACGGCTAGCTACAATGAGCAGTTCTTC. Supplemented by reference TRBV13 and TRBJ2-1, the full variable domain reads AAGVIQSPRHLIKEKRETATLKCYPIPRHDTVYWYQQGPGQDPQFLISFYEKMQSDKGSIPDRFSAQQFSDYHSELNMSSLELGDSALYFCASSPEKRGTASYNEQFFGPGTRLTVL.

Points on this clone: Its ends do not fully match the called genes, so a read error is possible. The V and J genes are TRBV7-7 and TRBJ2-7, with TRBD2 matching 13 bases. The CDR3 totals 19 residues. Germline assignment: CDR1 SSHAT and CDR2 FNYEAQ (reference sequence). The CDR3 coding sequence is TGTGCTAGCAGCAGCCCGGGACTAGCGGGACCCAGAGCCGAGTACGAGCAGTACTTC. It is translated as CASSSPGLAGPRAEYEQYF.

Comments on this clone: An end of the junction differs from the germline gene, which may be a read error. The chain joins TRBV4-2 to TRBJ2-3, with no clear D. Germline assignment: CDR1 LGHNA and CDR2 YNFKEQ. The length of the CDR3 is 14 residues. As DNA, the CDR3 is TGTGCCAGCATCCAAGATTTCGGTGGAGAGTGGCAGTATTTT. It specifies CASIQDFGGEWQYF.

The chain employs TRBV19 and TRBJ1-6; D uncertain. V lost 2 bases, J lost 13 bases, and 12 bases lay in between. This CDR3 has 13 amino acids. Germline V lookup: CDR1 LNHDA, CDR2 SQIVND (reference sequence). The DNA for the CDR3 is TGTGCCAGTAGTATAATCCGGGGAGATCCCCTCCACTTT. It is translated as CASSIIRGDPLHF.

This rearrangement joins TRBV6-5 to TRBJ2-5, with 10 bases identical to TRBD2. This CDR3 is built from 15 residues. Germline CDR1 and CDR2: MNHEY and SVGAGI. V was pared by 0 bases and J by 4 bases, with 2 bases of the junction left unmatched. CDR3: CASSYSAGGPETQYF. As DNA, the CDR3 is TGTGCCAGCAGTTACTCAGCGGGAGGGCCAGAGACCCAGTACTTC.